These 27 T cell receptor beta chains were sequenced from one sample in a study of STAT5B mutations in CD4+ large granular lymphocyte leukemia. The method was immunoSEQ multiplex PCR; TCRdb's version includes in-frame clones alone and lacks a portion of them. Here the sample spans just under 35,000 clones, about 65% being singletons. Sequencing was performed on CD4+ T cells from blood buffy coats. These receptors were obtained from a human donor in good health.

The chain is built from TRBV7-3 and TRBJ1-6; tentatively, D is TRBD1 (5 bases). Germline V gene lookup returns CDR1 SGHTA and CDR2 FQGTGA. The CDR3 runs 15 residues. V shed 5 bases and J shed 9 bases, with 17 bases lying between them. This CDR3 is CASSTTPGTGSPLHF. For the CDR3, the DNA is TGTGCCAGCAGCACAACTCCAGGGACTGGTTCACCCCTCCACTTT. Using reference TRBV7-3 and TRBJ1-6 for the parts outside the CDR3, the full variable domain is GAGVSQTPSNKVTEKGKYVELRCDPISGHTALYWYRQSLGQGPEFLIYFQGTGAADDSGLPNDRFFAVRPEGSVSTLKIQRTERGDSAVYLCASSTTPGTGSPLHFGNGTRLTVT.

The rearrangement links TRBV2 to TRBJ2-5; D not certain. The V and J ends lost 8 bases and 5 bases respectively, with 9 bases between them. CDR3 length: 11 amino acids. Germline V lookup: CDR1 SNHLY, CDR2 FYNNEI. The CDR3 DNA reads TGTGCCAGCGGCTTAGAGGAGACCCAGTACTTC. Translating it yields CASGLEETQYF.

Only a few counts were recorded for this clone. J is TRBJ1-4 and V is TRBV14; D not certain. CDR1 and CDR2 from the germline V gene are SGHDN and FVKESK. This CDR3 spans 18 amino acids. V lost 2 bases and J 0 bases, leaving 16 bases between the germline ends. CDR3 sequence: CASSQNGRSFATNEKLFF. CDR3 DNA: TGTGCCAGCAGCCAAAACGGACGGAGCTTTGCAACTAATGAAAAACTGTTTTTT.

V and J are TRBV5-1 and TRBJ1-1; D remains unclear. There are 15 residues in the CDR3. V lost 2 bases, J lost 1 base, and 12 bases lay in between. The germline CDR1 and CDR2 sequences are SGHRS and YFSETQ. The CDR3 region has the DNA TGCGCCAGCAGCTTTGACAATCCAACGAACACTGAAGCTTTCTTT. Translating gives CASSFDNPTNTEAFF. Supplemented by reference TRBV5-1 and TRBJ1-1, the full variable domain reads KAGVTQTPRYLIKTRGQQVTLSCSPISGHRSVSWYQQTPGQGLQFLFEYFSETQRNKGNFPGRFSGRQFSNSRSEMNVSTLELGDSALYLCASSFDNPTNTEAFFGQGTRLTVV.

CDR3 DNA: TGTGCCAGTAGTATGTTGTTAGGGAACACTGAAGCTTTCTTT. Residues: CASSMLLGNTEAFF. The rearrangement joins TRBV19 to TRBJ1-1; D gene ambiguous. The V gene lost 3 bases and the J gene lost 1 base, with 9 bases spanning the gap. Per the germline V gene, CDR1 is LNHDA and CDR2 is SQIVND (reference sequence). The CDR3 covers 14 residues.

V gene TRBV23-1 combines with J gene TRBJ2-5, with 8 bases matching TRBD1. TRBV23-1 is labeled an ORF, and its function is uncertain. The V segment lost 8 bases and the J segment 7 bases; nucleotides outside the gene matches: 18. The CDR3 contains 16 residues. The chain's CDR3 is CASPAKPRTGKATQYF. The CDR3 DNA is TGCGCCAGCCCAGCCAAGCCACGGACAGGGAAAGCGACCCAGTACTTC.

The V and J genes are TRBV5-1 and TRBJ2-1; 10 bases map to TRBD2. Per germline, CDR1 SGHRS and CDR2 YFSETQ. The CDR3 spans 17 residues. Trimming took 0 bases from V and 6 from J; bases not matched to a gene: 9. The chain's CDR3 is CASSLGEWLAGVNEQFF. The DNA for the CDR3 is TGCGCCAGCAGCTTGGGGGAATGGCTAGCGGGGGTCAATGAGCAGTTCTTC.

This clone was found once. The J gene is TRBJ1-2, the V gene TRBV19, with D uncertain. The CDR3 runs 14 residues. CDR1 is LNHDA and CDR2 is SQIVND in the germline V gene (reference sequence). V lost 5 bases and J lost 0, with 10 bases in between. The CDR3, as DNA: TGTGCCAGTAGTCCCGACACAGCTAACTATGGCTACACCTTC. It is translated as CASSPDTANYGYTF.

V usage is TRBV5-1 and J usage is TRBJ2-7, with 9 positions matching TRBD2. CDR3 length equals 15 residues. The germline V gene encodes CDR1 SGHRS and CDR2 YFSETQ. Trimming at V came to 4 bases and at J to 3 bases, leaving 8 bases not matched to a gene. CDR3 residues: CASSPGGAGGYEQYF. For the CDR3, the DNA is TGCGCCAGCAGCCCCGGGGGAGCGGGGGGCTACGAGCAGTACTTC.

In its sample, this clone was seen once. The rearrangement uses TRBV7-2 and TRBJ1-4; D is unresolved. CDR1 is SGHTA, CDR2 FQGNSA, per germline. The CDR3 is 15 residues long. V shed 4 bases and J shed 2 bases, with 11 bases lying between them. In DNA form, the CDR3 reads TGTGCCAGCAGCTCCGGAGGGTGGACTAATGAAAAACTGTTTTTT. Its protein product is CASSSGGWTNEKLFF.

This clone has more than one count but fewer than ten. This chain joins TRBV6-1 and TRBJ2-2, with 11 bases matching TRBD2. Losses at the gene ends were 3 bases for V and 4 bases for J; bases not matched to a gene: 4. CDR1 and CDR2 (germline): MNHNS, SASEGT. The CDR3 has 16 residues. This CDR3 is CASSELAGGFTGELFF. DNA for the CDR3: TGTGCCAGCAGTGAGCTAGCGGGGGGATTCACCGGGGAGCTGTTTTTT.

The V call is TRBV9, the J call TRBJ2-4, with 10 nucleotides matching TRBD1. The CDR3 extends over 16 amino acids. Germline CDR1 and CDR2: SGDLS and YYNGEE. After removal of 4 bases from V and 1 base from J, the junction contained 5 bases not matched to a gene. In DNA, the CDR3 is TGTGCCAGCAGCCCTCGGACAGGGGGGGCCAAAAACATTCAGTACTTC. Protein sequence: CASSPRTGGAKNIQYF.

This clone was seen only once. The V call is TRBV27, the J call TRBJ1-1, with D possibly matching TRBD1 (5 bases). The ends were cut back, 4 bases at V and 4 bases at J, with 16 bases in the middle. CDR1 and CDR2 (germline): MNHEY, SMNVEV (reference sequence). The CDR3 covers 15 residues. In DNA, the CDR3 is TGTGCCAGCAGTTCTTACCAGGGTAGGGGCACTGAAGCTTTCTTT. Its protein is CASSSYQGRGTEAFF.

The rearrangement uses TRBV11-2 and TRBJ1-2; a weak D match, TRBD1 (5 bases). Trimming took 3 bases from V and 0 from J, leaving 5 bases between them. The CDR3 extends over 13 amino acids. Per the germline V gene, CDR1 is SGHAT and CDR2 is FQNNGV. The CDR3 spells CASSLDTNYGYTF. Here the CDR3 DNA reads TGTGCCAGCAGCTTGGACACTAACTATGGCTACACCTTC.

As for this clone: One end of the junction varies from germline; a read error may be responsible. The DNA of the CDR3 is TGCAGCGCTGAAGGGCACAGGCGGACTGAAGCTTTCTTT. Translation: CSAEGHRRTEAFF. V gene TRBV29-1 combines with J gene TRBJ1-1, with D perhaps matching TRBD1 (5 bases). In germline, CDR1 is SQVTM, CDR2 ANQGSEA. The CDR3 consists of 13 residues.

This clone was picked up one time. The CDR3 region has the DNA TGTGCCAGCAGCTTAGCCCGAGGGGACAGAAACTATGGCTACACCTTC. This gives the protein CASSLARGDRNYGYTF. V usage is TRBV11-2 and J usage is TRBJ1-2; 7 bases fit TRBD1. CDR1 and CDR2 (germline): SGHAT, FQNNGV. V shed 1 base, J shed 2 bases, and the junction held 7 bases outside the gene matches. This CDR3 comprises 16 residues.

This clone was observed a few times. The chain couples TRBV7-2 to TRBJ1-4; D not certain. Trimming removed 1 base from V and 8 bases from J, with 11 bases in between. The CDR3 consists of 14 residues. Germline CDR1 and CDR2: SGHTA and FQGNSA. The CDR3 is CASSLEIRREKLFF. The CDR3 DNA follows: TGTGCCAGCAGCTTAGAGATTCGTCGGGAAAAACTGTTTTTT.

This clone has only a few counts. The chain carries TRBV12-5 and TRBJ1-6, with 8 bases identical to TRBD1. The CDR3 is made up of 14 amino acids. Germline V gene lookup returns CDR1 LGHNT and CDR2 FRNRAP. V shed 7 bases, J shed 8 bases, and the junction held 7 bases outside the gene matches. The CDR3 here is CASVRQGLDSPLHF. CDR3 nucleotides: TGTGCTAGTGTCCGACAGGGGCTCGATTCACCCCTCCACTTT.

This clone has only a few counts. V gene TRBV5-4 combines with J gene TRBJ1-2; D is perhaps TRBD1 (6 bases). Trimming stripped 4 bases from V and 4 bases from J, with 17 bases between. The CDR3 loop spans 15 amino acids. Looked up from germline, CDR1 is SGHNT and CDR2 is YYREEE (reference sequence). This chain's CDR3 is CASSEAGGRGYGYTF. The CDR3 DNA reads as TGTGCCAGCAGCGAAGCGGGAGGCAGGGGCTATGGCTACACCTTC.

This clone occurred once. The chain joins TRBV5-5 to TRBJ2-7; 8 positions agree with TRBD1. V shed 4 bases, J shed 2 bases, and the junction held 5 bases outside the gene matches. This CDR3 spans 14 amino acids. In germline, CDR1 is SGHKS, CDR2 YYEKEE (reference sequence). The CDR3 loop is CASSTGQGPYEQYF. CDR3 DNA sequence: TGTGCCAGCAGCACCGGACAGGGCCCCTACGAGCAGTACTTC.

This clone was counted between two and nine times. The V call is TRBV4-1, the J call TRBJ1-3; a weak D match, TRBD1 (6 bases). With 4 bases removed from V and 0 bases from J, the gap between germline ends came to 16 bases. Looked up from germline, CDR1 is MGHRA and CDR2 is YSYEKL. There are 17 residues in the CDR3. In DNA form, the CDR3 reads TGCGCCAGCAGCCGACCGGGACATGACAACTCTGGAAACACCATATATTTT. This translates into CASSRPGHDNSGNTIYF.

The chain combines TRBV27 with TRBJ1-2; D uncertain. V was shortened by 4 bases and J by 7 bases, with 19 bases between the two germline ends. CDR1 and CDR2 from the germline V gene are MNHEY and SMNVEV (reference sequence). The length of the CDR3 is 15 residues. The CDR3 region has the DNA TGTGCCAGCAGTTCATACTCAGGTCCGGTGGGTGGCTACACCTTC. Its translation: CASSSYSGPVGGYTF.

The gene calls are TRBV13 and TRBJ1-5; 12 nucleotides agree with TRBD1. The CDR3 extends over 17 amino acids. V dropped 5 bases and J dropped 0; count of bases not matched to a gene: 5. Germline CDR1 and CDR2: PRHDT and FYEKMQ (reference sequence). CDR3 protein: CASSKGQGARSNQPQHF. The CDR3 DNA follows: TGTGCCAGCAGCAAGGGACAGGGGGCACGTAGCAATCAGCCCCAGCATTTT.

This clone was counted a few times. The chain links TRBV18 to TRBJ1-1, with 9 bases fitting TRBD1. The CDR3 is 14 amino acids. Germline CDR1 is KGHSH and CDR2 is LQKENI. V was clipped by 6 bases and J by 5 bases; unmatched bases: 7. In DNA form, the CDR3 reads TGTGCCAGCTCGCCGGGACAGGGAACAACTGAAGCTTTCTTT. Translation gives CASSPGQGTTEAFF.

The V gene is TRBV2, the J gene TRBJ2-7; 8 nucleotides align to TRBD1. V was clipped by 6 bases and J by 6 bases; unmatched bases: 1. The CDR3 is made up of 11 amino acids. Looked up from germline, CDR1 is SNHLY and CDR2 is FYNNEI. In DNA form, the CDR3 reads TGTGCCAGCAGGGGACAGGTCGAGCAGTACTTC. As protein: CASRGQVEQYF.

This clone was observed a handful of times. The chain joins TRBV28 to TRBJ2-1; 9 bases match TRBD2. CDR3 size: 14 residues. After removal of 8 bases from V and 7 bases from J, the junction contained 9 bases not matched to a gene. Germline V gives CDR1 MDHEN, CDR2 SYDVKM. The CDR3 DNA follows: TGTGCCAGCTCTGCTAGCGGGGTCGTGAATGAGCAGTTCTTC. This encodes CASSASGVVNEQFF.

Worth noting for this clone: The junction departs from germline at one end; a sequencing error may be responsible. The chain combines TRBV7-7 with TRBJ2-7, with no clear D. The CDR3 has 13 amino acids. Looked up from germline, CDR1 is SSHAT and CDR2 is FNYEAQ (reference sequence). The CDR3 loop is CASSPAVGYEQYF. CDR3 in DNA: TGTGCTAGCAGCCCAGCCGTGGGGTACGAGCAGTACTTC.